Following are 20 T cell receptor beta chains from one sample sequenced in a study of blood T cell repertoires in COVID-19. Assay used: immunoSEQ multiplex PCR; TCRdb lists only in-frame clones, some missing. The sample consists of about 270,000 clones, 70% to 90% of them appearing once. The specimen sequenced was PBMCs or T cells enriched from blood (not recorded which). The receptor set was obtained from a woman in her thirties or forties with acute COVID-19.

The chain has TRBV28 and TRBJ1-5, with D uncertain. This CDR3 contains 14 residues. V was clipped by 3 bases and J by 12 bases, with 18 bases between them. The germline gives CDR1 MDHEN, CDR2 SYDVKM. CDR3 coding DNA: TGTGCCAGCAGTTTCCTCCAGGTCCTCTGGTACCAGCATTTT. This codes for CASSFLQVLWYQHF.

Regarding this clone: The same CDR3 also results from other DNA sequences found in this sample. The rearrangement joins TRBV11-2 to TRBJ2-1; 11 bases agree with TRBD2. There are 15 residues in the CDR3. V lost 3 bases to trimming and J lost 4 bases; unmatched junction nucleotides: 2. CDR1 and CDR2 (germline): SGHAT, FQNNGV. CDR3 bases: TGTGCCAGCAGCTTTGGGACTAGCGGTTACAATGAGCAGTTCTTC. The encoded protein is CASSFGTSGYNEQFF.

This clone is a singleton in its sample. The CDR3 here is CAWGRLASTDTQYF. Here the CDR3 DNA reads TGTGCCTGGGGAAGACTAGCATCCACAGATACGCAGTATTTT. This sequence joins TRBV30 and TRBJ2-3; 7 positions agree with TRBD2. CDR3 size: 14 residues. From germline, CDR1 is GTSNPN and CDR2 SVGIG (reference sequence). Germline trimming cut 5 bases from V and 2 bases from J; bases unmatched to any gene: 7.

J is TRBJ2-1 and V is TRBV7-8, with 8 bases lining up with TRBD2. In germline, CDR1 is SGHVS, CDR2 FQNEAQ. Germline trimming cut 3 bases from V and 9 bases from J; bases unmatched to any gene: 4. The CDR3 is made up of 13 amino acids. The CDR3 loop is CASSLTGGREQFF. The CDR3 nucleotides are TGTGCCAGCAGCTTGACGGGAGGGCGTGAGCAGTTCTTC.

The rearrangement uses TRBV10-3 and TRBJ2-3; 9 nucleotides line up with TRBD1. Germline V gene lookup returns CDR1 ENHRY and CDR2 SYGVKD. This CDR3 contains 15 residues. With V trimmed by 6 bases and J by 4 bases, 8 bases remained unmatched. CDR3 coding DNA: TGTGCCATCAGGGGGACAGGGCCCTTGGCAGATACGCAGTATTTT. Translation gives CAIRGTGPLADTQYF.

This clone was recorded only once. The chain employs TRBV25-1 and TRBJ1-4, with D possibly matching TRBD1 (5 bases). Germline V gives CDR1 MGHDK, CDR2 SYGVNS. This CDR3 has 16 amino acids. V was pared by 4 bases and J by 2 bases, with 14 bases between. The CDR3: CASSALQEYTNEKLFF. CDR3 DNA sequence: TGTGCCAGCAGTGCGCTACAGGAGTACACTAATGAAAAACTGTTTTTT.

V usage is TRBV19 and J usage is TRBJ2-1, with D perhaps matching TRBD2 (5 bases). The V and J ends lost 6 bases and 3 bases respectively, with 18 bases between them. CDR3 length: 16 amino acids. Germline V gene sequence: CDR1 LNHDA, CDR2 SQIVND (reference sequence). Written as DNA, the CDR3 is TGTGCCAGTAGGGCCGGTTTTGGCGGGCTCTACAATGAGCAGTTCTTC. It specifies CASRAGFGGLYNEQFF. Full variable domain (missing parts from reference TRBV19 and TRBJ2-1): DGGITQSPKYLFRKEGQNVTLSCEQNLNHDAMYWYRQDPGQGLRLIYYSQIVNDFQKGDIAEGYSVSREKKESFPLTVTSAQKNPTAFYLCASRAGFGGLYNEQFFGPGTRLTVL.

The V gene is TRBV7-9, the J gene TRBJ1-2; the match to TRBD1 covers 11 bases. The CDR3 is made up of 18 amino acids. V lost 10 bases and J lost 2; bases outside the gene matches: 18. CDR1 is SEHNR, CDR2 FQNEAQ, per germline (reference sequence). The CDR3 loop reads CATRVQLRWDRGNYGYTF. In nucleotides, the CDR3 is TGTGCCACCAGGGTACAGCTGAGGTGGGACAGGGGGAACTATGGCTACACCTTC.

The chain has TRBV5-1 and TRBJ1-1; TRBD1 is a possible D gene (5 bases). V lost 4 bases and J lost 1, with 14 bases in between. This CDR3 comprises 15 residues. Germline CDR1 SGHRS, CDR2 YFSETQ. The CDR3, as DNA: TGCGCCAGCAGCCTATCGACAGCTTCGAACACTGAAGCTTTCTTT. It specifies CASSLSTASNTEAFF.

This rearrangement joins TRBV7-9 to TRBJ2-1, with D perhaps TRBD1 (6 bases). Germline lookup yields CDR1 SEHNR and CDR2 FQNEAQ (reference sequence). The CDR3 length is 17 residues. V was clipped by 5 bases and J by 0 bases, with 17 bases between them. The CDR3 sequence is CASSTTGSLSSYNEQFF. The DNA of the CDR3 is TGTGCCAGCAGCACTACAGGGAGCCTTAGCTCCTACAATGAGCAGTTCTTC.

The V call is TRBV19, the J call TRBJ1-1, with D possibly matching TRBD1 (5 bases). The CDR3 extends over 12 amino acids. V was cut by 5 bases and J by 11 bases, with 15 bases left in between. Germline CDR1 LNHDA, CDR2 SQIVND (reference sequence). The CDR3 region is CASSFGTEAAFF. The CDR3 DNA is TGTGCCAGTAGTTTTGGGACTGAGGCGGCTTTCTTT.

The V call is TRBV14, the J call TRBJ2-5; D is unresolved. The CDR3 sequence is 17 residues long. V was trimmed by 1 base and J by 1 base, leaving 16 bases between them. Germline loops: CDR1 SGHDN, CDR2 FVKESK. The CDR3 protein is CASSQGASRLIQETQYF. CDR3 coding DNA: TGTGCCAGCAGCCAAGGGGCCAGCAGGCTAATCCAAGAGACCCAGTACTTC.

This chain connects TRBV28 to TRBJ2-2; tentative D call: TRBD2 (5 bases). The ends were cut back, 7 bases at V and 1 base at J, with 10 bases in the middle. This CDR3 spans 14 amino acids. In germline, CDR1 is MDHEN, CDR2 SYDVKM. Here the CDR3 DNA reads TGTGCCAGCATGGCTAGCCGGAACACCGGGGAGCTGTTTTTT. The encoded protein is CASMASRNTGELFF.

The chain recombines TRBV4-1 with TRBJ2-2, with 9 bases identical to TRBD2. CDR3 length equals 18 residues. Germline-derived CDR1 and CDR2 are MGHRA and YSYEKL. V shed 3 bases and J 2 bases; nucleotides not matched to a gene: 10. The CDR3 protein is CASSHFAGGPSNTGELFF. The CDR3 DNA sequence: TGCGCCAGCAGCCATTTCGCGGGAGGGCCTAGTAACACCGGGGAGCTGTTTTTT.

This clone showed up just once. This chain links TRBV19 with TRBJ1-2, with D perhaps TRBD1 (6 bases). The germline gives CDR1 LNHDA, CDR2 SQIVND (reference sequence). V was cut by 6 bases and J by 5 bases, with 13 bases left in between. The CDR3 runs 13 residues. The CDR3: CASRSDRYYGYTF. CDR3 in DNA: TGTGCCAGTAGGTCAGACAGGTATTATGGCTACACCTTC.

The table lists this clone with a count of one. CDR3 sequence (DNA): TGTGCCAGCAGCCAGTCAGGCGGGACAGATAATTCACCCCTCCACTTT. Residues: CASSQSGGTDNSPLHF. The chain is built from TRBV3-1 (or the pseudogene TRBV3-2) and TRBJ1-6; 7 bases agree with TRBD1. Germline V gene data show CDR1 as LGHDT and CDR2 as YNNKEL (reference sequence). With 3 bases clipped from V and 5 bases from J, the junction kept 7 bases outside the gene matches. The CDR3 has 16 residues.

J is TRBJ1-5 and V is TRBV19; 7 nucleotides agree with TRBD1. Germline trimming cut 4 bases from V and 5 bases from J; bases unmatched to any gene: 5. This CDR3 comprises 14 residues. Germline lookup yields CDR1 LNHDA and CDR2 SQIVND (reference sequence). CDR3 nucleotides: TGTGCCAGTAGTAAAGGGGGCTTATATCAGCCCCAGCATTTT. This codes for CASSKGGLYQPQHF.

J is TRBJ1-1 and V is TRBV30; possible D gene TRBD1, 5 bases. Germline V lookup: CDR1 GTSNPN, CDR2 SVGIG (reference sequence). The CDR3 sequence is 11 residues long. Trimming shortened V by 7 bases and J by 5 bases, and 11 bases separated the two germline ends. CDR3 in amino acids: CASGHLTEAFF. The CDR3 region has the DNA TGTGCCTCCGGACACCTTACTGAAGCTTTCTTT.

The rearrangement links TRBV9 to TRBJ2-1, with 15 bases identical to TRBD2. CDR1 and CDR2 (germline): SGDLS, YYNGEE. The CDR3 contains 18 residues. The V and J ends lost 3 bases and 4 bases, in that order; junction bases with no gene match: 8. The CDR3 here is CASSGRTSGRASYNEQFF. CDR3 coding DNA: TGTGCCAGCAGCGGGAGGACTAGCGGGAGGGCAAGTTACAATGAGCAGTTCTTC.

The chain employs TRBV10-3 and TRBJ1-3, with D hard to call. This CDR3 spans 17 amino acids. V was clipped by 5 bases and J by 2 bases, with 19 bases between them. Germline V lookup: CDR1 ENHRY, CDR2 SYGVKD. The chain's CDR3 is CAISPGRTGATGNTIYF. CDR3 DNA sequence: TGTGCCATCAGTCCCGGAAGGACGGGAGCTACTGGAAACACCATATATTTT.